This TCR beta chain was captured by sequencing in a study of post-analysis software for immune sequencing data. The authors incorporated unique molecular identifiers into the TCR beta cDNA libraries. TCRdb re-called the PCR reads through MiXCR, storing one row per CDR3 protein. The repertoire includes about 540,000 distinct CDR3 sequences, 34% of them detected once, and 4.5% to 7.5% sits in the top ten. Whole-study findings and limits: Diversity measured as normalized Chao1 was significantly lower in multiple sclerosis patients than in controls. With F measure, samples from one preparation batch clustered together strongly.

The sample holds one count of this clonotype. What it binds is unknown. The clonotype comes from a girl between 2 and 17 years old with multiple sclerosis. The sequenced sample was blood.

This chain's CDR3 is CASSDRDRPQHF. CDR3 DNA: TGTGCCAGCAGTGACCGGGACCGGCCCCAGCATTTT. V is TRBV6-1 and J is TRBJ1-5, with a tentative D call TRBD1 (5 bases). The ends were cut back, 3 bases at V and 9 bases at J, with 9 bases in the middle. The germline gives CDR1 MNHNS, CDR2 SASEGT. This CDR3 comprises 12 residues.